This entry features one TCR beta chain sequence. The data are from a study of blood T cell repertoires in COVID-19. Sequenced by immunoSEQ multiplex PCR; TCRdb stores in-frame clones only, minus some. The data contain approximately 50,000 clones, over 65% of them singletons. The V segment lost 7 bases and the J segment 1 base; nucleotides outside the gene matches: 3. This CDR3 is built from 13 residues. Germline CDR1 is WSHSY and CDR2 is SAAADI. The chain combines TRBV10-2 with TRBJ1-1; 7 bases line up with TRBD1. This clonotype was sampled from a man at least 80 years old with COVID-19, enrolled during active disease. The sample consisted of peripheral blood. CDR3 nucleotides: TGCGCCAGCAAGGGGACAGAGAACACTGAAGCTTTCTTT. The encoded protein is CASKGTENTEAFF.